The sequence of this T cell receptor (beta chain) was determined in a study of T cell changes during pregnancy in multiple sclerosis (dated by TCRdb to about 2019). Broadly, across the study: The study looked at changes in the T cell repertoire across pregnancy in women with multiple sclerosis.

Sequences MDHEN (CDR1) and SYDVKM (CDR2) are obtained from the germline V gene. The CDR3 numbers 13 residues from cysteine through phenylalanine. Only the CDR3 DNA is retained, 39 bases long and in frame from the first base. Trimming removed 4 bases from V and 10 bases from J; the gene matches leave 7 bases unexplained. This clone occurred once. No antigen is known for it. The sample holds no much larger clone one base away, and base qualities are not on file. The method behind the library was the immunoSEQ multiplex PCR assay. TCRdb provides this immuneACCESS table in a form limited to in-frame rearrangements. Some clones are lacking; in checked studies, under half of them reflect an unresolved V gene, and why the rest are absent is not known. The sample data list over 35,000 clones, and about 95% of these were observed just once. Approximately 0.42% of the sample is held by the ten biggest clonotypes.

The chain is assembled from TRBV28 and TRBJ1-2; 9 central nucleotides agree with TRBD1. The source is a female donor with multiple sclerosis, enrolled in a pregnancy study. Sequences were derived from CD4+ T cells from peripheral blood mononuclear cells, sampled in the second trimester of pregnancy. The DNA sequence follows: TGTGCCAGCAGTTCACCCGGACAGGGGTCCTACACCTTC. Its protein reads: CASSSPGQGSYTF.